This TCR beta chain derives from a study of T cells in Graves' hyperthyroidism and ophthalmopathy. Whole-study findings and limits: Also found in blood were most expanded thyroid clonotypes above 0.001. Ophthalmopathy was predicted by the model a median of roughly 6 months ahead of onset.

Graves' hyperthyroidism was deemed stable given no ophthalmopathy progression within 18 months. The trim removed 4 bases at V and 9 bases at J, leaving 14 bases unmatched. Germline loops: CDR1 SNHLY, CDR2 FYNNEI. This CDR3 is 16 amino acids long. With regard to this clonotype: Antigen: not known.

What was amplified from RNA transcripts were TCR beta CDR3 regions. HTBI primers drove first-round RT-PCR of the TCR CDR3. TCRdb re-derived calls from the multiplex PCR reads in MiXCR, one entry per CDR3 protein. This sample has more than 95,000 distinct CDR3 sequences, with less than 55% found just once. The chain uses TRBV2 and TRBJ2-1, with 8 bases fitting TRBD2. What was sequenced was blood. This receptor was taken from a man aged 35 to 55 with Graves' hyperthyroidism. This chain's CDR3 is CASSASGTREYGEQFF. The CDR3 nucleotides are TGTGCCAGCAGTGCTTCCGGGACTAGGGAGTACGGTGAGCAGTTCTTC.